This T cell receptor beta chain was sequenced in a study of tumor and adjacent non-tumor tissue in lung cancer. Study summary: Patients comprised approximately eleven adenocarcinoma, 2 squamous cell carcinoma and 1 small cell lung cancer. Stage I to III disease affected 10 men and roughly 5 women aged 31 to 76.

The template was RNA from unsorted bulk tissue. This non-tumor lung sample came from over 3 cm beyond the tumor edge. Study results and limitations: Compared with tumor, normal lung showed significantly lower TCR diversity. Tumor repertoires had a smaller top 100 clone share than normal lung.

The library came from three nested PCR rounds adapted from ARM-PCR protocols. TCRdb re-called the multiplex PCR reads through MiXCR, storing one row per CDR3 protein. The profile shows over 100,000 distinct CDR3 sequences, 60% to 65% of them singletons. Of note for this clonotype: Its antigen is currently unknown. A junction end diverges from the germline sequence, so it may reflect a read error.

The receptor comes from a man in his sixties with non-small cell lung cancer. The sequenced sample was distant non-tumor lung tissue.

The CDR3, as DNA: TGTTCCAGCAGTTTAGTGGAGGGAGTCCGGTACTTC. It translates to CSSSLVEGVRYF. The V call is TRBV12-3 or TRBV12-4, the J call TRBJ2-4; possibly TRBD2 for D (6 bases). This CDR3 comprises 12 residues.